This TCR beta chain was profiled in a study of regulatory T cells in long-lasting Graves disease. This CDR3 has 17 amino acids. CDR1 is SEHNR, CDR2 FQNEAQ, per germline (reference sequence). V was pared by 7 bases and J by 2 bases, with 11 bases of the junction left unmatched. Time point described: newly diagnosed GD, antithyroid drugs for less than 3 months. Extracted PBMC RNA gave rise to the TCR library. HTBI primers from iRepertoire and Arm-PCR of CDR3 regions yielded the TCR beta libraries. In TCRdb, the multiplex PCR reads were re-called with MiXCR into one record per CDR3 protein. The sample has 580,000 or so distinct CDR3 sequences, more than 15% seen once. These data were also filed under a second study, of T cells in Graves' hyperthyroidism and ophthalmopathy. From that report: Most clonotypes expanded in the thyroid (above 0.001) were also present in blood.

This TCR was sampled from a man aged 18 to 29 with Graves disease. The chain carries TRBV7-9 and TRBJ2-6; 7 bases line up with TRBD1. The sample consisted of peripheral blood mononuclear cells (PBMCs), taken at new diagnosis, from a patient treated with antithyroid drugs. The CDR3, as DNA: TGTGCCAGCACCGCTAGACAGGGTTGGGCTGGGGCCAACGTCCTGACTTTC. This codes for CASTARQGWAGANVLTF. The whole variable domain, remainder taken from reference TRBV7-9 and TRBJ2-6, is DTGVSQNPRHKITKRGQNVTFRCDPISEHNRLYWYRQTLGQGPEFLTYFQNEAQLEKSRLLSDRFSAERPKGSFSTLEIQRTEQGDSAMYLCASTARQGWAGANVLTFGAGSRLTVL.